The 5 T cell receptor beta chains presented below share a single source sample, sequenced in a study of cytomegalovirus exposure and HLA in healthy donors. Vbeta (60) and Jbeta (13) primers were used in the PCR. The table came from immunoSEQ multiplex PCR; TCRdb's copy has only in-frame clones and leaves some out. Altogether roughly 150,000 clones are present, approximately 82% being singletons, with the ten largest covering around 11%. The sequencing sample was made of PBMCs. The receptor source for this set is a man between 18 and 29 years old in good health and CMV-seropositive.

The chain couples TRBV2 to TRBJ2-2; perhaps TRBD2 as D (6 bases). Germline CDR1 reads SNHLY; CDR2 reads FYNNEI. The CDR3 runs 15 residues. Trimming shortened V by 3 bases and J by 7 bases, and 15 bases separated the two germline ends. The CDR3 bases are TGTGCCAGCAGTGATGCTGTGGGCGGGGACGGGGAGCTGTTTTTT. It codes for CASSDAVGGDGELFF.

V is TRBV6-1 and J is TRBJ1-1; D perhaps matches TRBD1 (6 bases). CDR1 is MNHNS, CDR2 SASEGT, per germline. The CDR3 spans 15 residues. Trimming stripped 4 bases from V and 4 bases from J, with 16 bases between. The CDR3, as DNA: TGTGCCAGCAGTGTGTACAGGGATGGTGGCACTGAAGCTTTCTTT. Translation gives CASSVYRDGGTEAFF.

The chain carries TRBV7-6 and TRBJ1-2; D is unclear. The V gene lost 1 base and the J gene lost 6 bases, with 9 bases spanning the gap. From germline, CDR1 is SGHVS and CDR2 FNYEAQ. The CDR3 covers 13 residues. The CDR3 spells CASSLGRSDGYTF. In DNA, the CDR3 is TGTGCCAGCAGCTTAGGGAGGTCGGATGGCTACACCTTC.

This clone was seen just once. The rearrangement uses TRBV7-8 and TRBJ2-5; TRBD2 matches at 9 bases. The DNA end is more similar to TRBJ2-7, so the J call may be wrong. The germline gives CDR1 SGHVS, CDR2 FQNEAQ. The CDR3 contains 16 residues. CDR3 nucleotide sequence: TGTGCCAGCAGCTTACGAGCGGGAGGCCCATACTACGAGCAGTACTTC. Its translation: CASSLRAGGPYYEQYF.

The V call is TRBV4-3, the J call TRBJ2-7, with 7 positions matching TRBD2. Trimming at V came to 2 bases and at J to 0 bases, leaving 13 bases not matched to a gene. CDR1 and CDR2 (germline): LGHNA, YSLEER. This CDR3 comprises 18 residues. As DNA, the CDR3 is TGCGCCAGCAGCCAATCAATAGGGAAGGGAGGGCCCTCCTACGAGCAGTACTTC. Protein product: CASSQSIGKGGPSYEQYF.